This T cell receptor beta chain was identified in a study of pediatric ulcerative colitis. Study-wide results and caveats: Acute severe colitis showed lower rectal diversity from clonal expansions. Repertoires came from total lymphocyte DNA, so rare subsets like regulatory T cells may be missed. Blood-rectal clonal overlap within each person was significantly higher in ulcerative colitis patients than controls.

V lost 6 bases, J lost 0 bases, and 1 base stayed unmatched. Germline CDR1 and CDR2: MNHEY and SVGAGI. This CDR3 comprises 15 residues. This was a survey-level run. The repertoire was sequenced with immunoSEQ multiplex PCR; TCRdb's copy has only in-frame clones and lacks some. Of tens of thousands of clones listed, around 73% are singletons. In the case of this clone: Its specificity is not known.

During colonoscopy, one to two rectal pinch biopsies were collected. The chain is built from TRBV6-5 and TRBJ2-5; the match to TRBD2 covers 13 bases. This sequence originates from a boy aged 5 to 17 with moderate ulcerative colitis. The sequencing sample was made of gut tissue. In DNA form, the CDR3 reads TGTGCCAGCAGACTAGCGGGGGGGTACCAAGAGACCCAGTACTTC. Translating gives CASRLAGGYQETQYF.